A single sample is the source of the 10 T cell receptor beta chains below, sequenced in a study of blood T cell repertoires in COVID-19. Data came from immunoSEQ multiplex PCR; TCRdb stores just in-frame clones and leaves some out. The sample records roughly 190,000 clones, 80% being singletons. The material sequenced was peripheral blood. The receptor set was obtained from a man in his 60s with acute or convalescent COVID-19.

This chain connects TRBV28 to TRBJ2-3; 8 nucleotides align to TRBD2. V lost 2 bases to trimming and J lost 4 bases; unmatched junction nucleotides: 5. The germline V gene encodes CDR1 MDHEN and CDR2 SYDVKM. The CDR3 runs to 15 residues. The CDR3 nucleotides read TGTGCCAGCAGTTTACGCGGGGGGCCCCCAGATACGCAGTATTTT. It specifies CASSLRGGPPDTQYF.

This clone was recorded only once. The rearrangement uses TRBV5-1 and TRBJ2-1; TRBD2 aligns across 8 bases. Germline loops: CDR1 SGHRS, CDR2 YFSETQ. The CDR3 has 16 residues. The junction had 3 bases not matched to a gene; V was cut back by 1 base and J by 0 bases. CDR3 nucleotides: TGCGCCAGCAGCTTGCACCTAGCGGGCTCCTACAATGAGCAGTTCTTC. It translates to CASSLHLAGSYNEQFF. Full variable domain (outside the CDR3, taken from reference TRBV5-1 and TRBJ2-1): KAGVTQTPRYLIKTRGQQVTLSCSPISGHRSVSWYQQTPGQGLQFLFEYFSETQRNKGNFPGRFSGRQFSNSRSEMNVSTLELGDSALYLCASSLHLAGSYNEQFFGPGTRLTVL.

This clone was detected only a few times. The V call is TRBV5-1, the J call TRBJ1-1; 7 nucleotides agree with TRBD1. V lost 0 bases, J lost 0 bases, and 5 bases stayed unmatched. The length of the CDR3 is 16 residues. Germline values: CDR1 SGHRS, CDR2 YFSETQ. The CDR3 spells CASSLATGAMNTEAFF. CDR3 nucleotides: TGCGCCAGCAGCTTGGCTACAGGGGCTATGAACACTGAAGCTTTCTTT.

The chain links TRBV5-5 to TRBJ2-3; TRBD2 matches 8 bases. In germline, CDR1 is SGHKS, CDR2 YYEKEE (reference sequence). The V segment lost 2 bases and the J segment 6 bases; nucleotides outside the gene matches: 8. The CDR3 has 15 amino acids. In nucleotides, the CDR3 is TGTGCCAGCAGCTTAGGACTAGCAGGTGTCGATACGCAGTATTTT. Protein sequence: CASSLGLAGVDTQYF.

There are a few counts of this clone. The chain links TRBV3-1 (or the pseudogene TRBV3-2) to TRBJ1-2; 12 positions match TRBD1. The length of the CDR3 is 17 residues. Unmatched junction bases numbered 10, after V lost 1 base and J lost 7 bases. Germline V gene sequence: CDR1 LGHDT, CDR2 YNNKEL (reference sequence). CDR3 DNA: TGTGCCAGCAGCCAAGCGTCGTGGGGGACAGGGGGCTTTGGCTACACCTTC. This translates into CASSQASWGTGGFGYTF.

The chain recombines TRBV3-1 (or the pseudogene TRBV3-2) with TRBJ2-7; weak D call: TRBD2 (6 bases). Trimming left V 4 bases short and J 2 bases short, with 15 bases between. From germline, CDR1 is LGHDT and CDR2 YNNKEL (reference sequence). This CDR3 comprises 15 residues. The CDR3 reads CASSRDFSGAYEQYF. CDR3 nucleotides: TGTGCCAGCAGCCGTGATTTCTCGGGAGCCTACGAGCAGTACTTC.

This clone appeared a single time. The chain links TRBV7-9 to TRBJ2-7, with 8 positions matching TRBD2. J gave up 2 bases and V 5 bases, and 5 bases lay outside the gene matches. CDR3 length equals 14 residues. The germline CDR1 and CDR2 sequences are SEHNR and FQNEAQ (reference sequence). The CDR3 loop reads CASSPSGSPYEQYF. The CDR3, as DNA: TGTGCCAGCAGCCCCAGCGGGAGCCCCTACGAGCAGTACTTC.

The chain links TRBV2 to TRBJ1-1; D is ambiguous. V was pared by 8 bases and J by 4 bases, with 11 bases between. The CDR3 loop spans 12 amino acids. From germline, CDR1 is SNHLY and CDR2 FYNNEI. This CDR3 is CASRLSGTEAFF. As DNA, the CDR3 is TGTGCCAGCCGACTGTCTGGCACTGAAGCTTTCTTT. The whole variable domain, filled in from reference TRBV2 and TRBJ1-1, reads EPEVTQTPSHQVTQMGQEVILRCVPISNHLYFYWYRQILGQKVEFLVSFYNNEISEKSEIFDDQFSVERPDGSNFTLKIRSTKLEDSAMYFCASRLSGTEAFFGQGTRLTVV.

This chain uses TRBV30 with TRBJ1-1; 9 bases fit TRBD1. The CDR3 has 12 residues. The germline V gene encodes CDR1 GTSNPN and CDR2 SVGIG (reference sequence). Unmatched junction bases numbered 6, after V lost 3 bases and J lost 10 bases. In nucleotides, the CDR3 is TGTGCCTGGAGGAGCTCGGACAGGGGAGCTTTCTTT. Its translation is CAWRSSDRGAFF.

The chain is built from TRBV7-3 and TRBJ2-1; TRBD2 might be the D (5 bases). V was cut by 5 bases and J by 4 bases, with 18 bases left in between. Germline V gene sequence: CDR1 SGHTA, CDR2 FQGTGA. The CDR3 is 16 amino acids. CDR3: CASSAQPGNSYNEQFF. The CDR3 coding sequence is TGTGCCAGCAGCGCACAGCCCGGGAACTCGTACAATGAGCAGTTCTTC.